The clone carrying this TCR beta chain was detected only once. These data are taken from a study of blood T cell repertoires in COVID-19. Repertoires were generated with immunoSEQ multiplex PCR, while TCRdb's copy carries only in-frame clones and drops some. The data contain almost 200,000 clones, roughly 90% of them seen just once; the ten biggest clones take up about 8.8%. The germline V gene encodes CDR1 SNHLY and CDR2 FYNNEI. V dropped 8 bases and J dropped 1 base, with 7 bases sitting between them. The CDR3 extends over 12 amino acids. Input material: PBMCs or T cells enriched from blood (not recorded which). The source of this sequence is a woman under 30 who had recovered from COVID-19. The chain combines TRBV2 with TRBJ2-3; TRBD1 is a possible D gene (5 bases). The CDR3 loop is CASVRGTDTQYF. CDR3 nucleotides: TGTGCCAGCGTCAGGGGCACAGATACGCAGTATTTT.